Included here is one T cell receptor beta chain sequence, with context. This clone was detected once. Its antigen specificity is not known. It has no much larger one-base neighbor in the sample; base qualities were not kept. To be included, a participant needed at least one PBMC sample from before ART initiation plus at least two post-ART samples. All participants with HIV were treated in the United States of America. Before DNA extraction, cryopreserved samples of about 0.95-10 million PBMC were thawed and then washed. At the time of the earliest PBMC sample, participants with HIV were aged between about 20 and 54 years. PBMC samples from each participant spanned 1-4 timepoints before ART initiation and 2-8 timepoints after ART initiation, with a median of 7 samples. For every participant, serial HIV viral load, CD4+ T-cell count, ART history and demographic data were obtained. Genomic DNA was extracted from unsorted PBMC with a Qiagen kit on a QIAcube, processed in batches of 12 samples.

According to the germline V gene, CDR1 reads SGHAT and CDR2 reads FQNNGV. V gives up 5 bases and J gives up 2 bases, and the segment between their germline ends measures 16 bases. Taken from cysteine to phenylalanine, the CDR3 has 15 residues. The only DNA kept is the CDR3, 45 bases in frame from the first base. This sample was taken from a study of long-term antiretroviral therapy in people with HIV (dated by TCRdb to between 2021 and 2023). A note on the overall study: The earliest samples were collected roughly a decade before the 2015 WHO recommendation for immediate ART, at a time when ART was usually postponed until CD4 counts fell. Whether ART initiation and durable HIV suppression were associated with changes in peripheral blood TRB repertoire composition and diversity was tested in a retrospective serial study. About 40% of the roughly 30 participants with HIV were female. Test extractions of a monoclonal T-cell line alongside 30 or so polyclonal samples showed no cross-contamination during QIAcube processing. From 25 to 30 adults with confirmed HIV infection, the cohort provided 150 to 200 cryopreserved PBMC samples, gathered serially across a mean of approximately six years (range 1-12). What the work shows at the level of the full study, not this receptor alone: Expanded TRB clones identified before ART initiation dominated the repertoire at all time points, although this dominance fluctuated and declined in many PLHIV after ART. Since PBMC availability was limited, sequencing covered only the TCR beta chain, with no alpha chain pairing. A significant increase in TRB diversity was found to be associated with ART initiation, although TRB diversity was observed to remain significantly below that of transplant donor controls even after long-term ART. Narrower CDR3 length ranges were observed in HIV repertoires than in controls, and an antigen-experienced repertoire with only a slight naive shift after ART was suggested by the network structure. No data were available on ART adherence, viral resistance or therapy changes, limiting inferences about post-ART repertoire changes. The samples were dated from about 2004 to 2018, and the ART regimens that were used may be less effective than current ART regimens. Because pre-ART samples had limited cell numbers, profiling was done on unsorted PBMC rather than on sorted CD4+ and CD8+ T cells.

The immunoSEQ hsTCRB v3.0 assay was used at survey level resolution to sequence the TRB variable region. The targeted TRB sequencing depth was roughly 40,000-50,000 T-cell genomes per sample. Pooled TRB libraries were sequenced on an Illumina MiSeq with a v3 150-cycle kit. Under the source paper's analysis protocol: Repertoire analysis was performed in R inside a reproducible Nextflow workflow that covered QC, data transformation and analysis. LymphoSeq2, an R package for exploring AIRR-Seq data, was used to implement the custom analyses. Several samples that produced fewer than 5000 total TRB sequences were removed, so under 200 HIV repertoires were analyzed. Among the 170 to 200 retained HIV repertoires, more than 55 were collected before ART initiation and approximately 130 after ART initiation. Repertoires were downsampled to 5000 TRB nucleotide sequences, with summary statistics averaged over 100 downsampling iterations. TRB sequences were retained for analysis only if CDR3 regions of at least seven amino acids were present. Diversity was measured with a Shannon entropy-derived clonality score and the Gini coefficient. In the repertoire networks, any two of the top 5000 CDR3 amino acid sequences were connected whenever the two sequences differed by an edit distance of one. GLIPH2 predicted antigen specificity groups and MHC restriction for TRB CDR3 amino acid sequences. To flag known associations with CMV, EBV, HIV or tissue antigens, CDR3 amino acid sequences were compared against VDJdb and McPAS-TCR. Pre-ART, post-ART and control groups were compared with Wilcoxon signed-rank tests and Holm-Bonferroni correction. Imported from immuneACCESS, the table was reduced by TCRdb to in-frame sequences with V and J called. These copies leave out some clones; in studies compared against another copy, an unresolved V gene accounts for under half, and the cause of the remainder is not known. Clone size and V and J calls were adopted from that table, with D and trimming inferred from the DNA. Within this sample are around 22,000 clones, with 85% to 95% of them counted one time only. The top ten clones comprise about 2% of the sample.

Sequences were derived from unsorted PBMCs, sampled roughly 5.1 years after starting antiretroviral therapy. This TCR derives from a woman aged 45-60 years with HIV. The chain is made from TRBV11-2 and TRBJ2-7; no D gene can be assigned with confidence. The CDR3 amino acid sequence is: CASSLTSTITYEQYF. The nucleotides are TGTGCCAGCAGCCTGACATCGACGATTACCTACGAGCAGTACTTC.